These 13 T cell receptor beta chains were sequenced from one sample in a study of T cell responses to AZD1222 COVID-19 vaccine. Only in-frame clones appear in the TCRdb table, and some are missing; sequencing was by immunoSEQ multiplex PCR. The sample has some 58,000 clones; over 70% are singletons. This specimen was peripheral blood, taken on day 0 of AZD1222 vaccination. These receptors were taken from an adult in good health.

The rearrangement links TRBV12-5 to TRBJ1-3; D is unresolved. Trimming stripped 3 bases from V and 0 bases from J, with 9 bases between. CDR1 and CDR2 from the germline V gene are LGHNT and FRNRAP. This CDR3 has 15 amino acids. The CDR3 DNA is TGTGCTAGTGGTTTAACTGGATTCTCTGGAAACACCATATATTTT. Its translation is CASGLTGFSGNTIYF.

The V gene is TRBV19, the J gene TRBJ2-7, with a weak D call TRBD1 (6 bases). This CDR3 comprises 14 residues. Looked up from germline, CDR1 is LNHDA and CDR2 is SQIVND (reference sequence). Trimming took off 7 bases at V and 2 bases at J, with 15 bases between the two ends. The CDR3: CASKPGTLTYEQYF. CDR3 coding DNA: TGTGCCAGTAAACCCGGGACACTTACCTACGAGCAGTACTTC.

This chain links TRBV5-1 with TRBJ2-7; 9 bases fit TRBD2. This CDR3 comprises 16 residues. Germline V gives CDR1 SGHRS, CDR2 YFSETQ. Losses at the gene ends were 0 bases for V and 6 bases for J; bases not matched to a gene: 10. In DNA, the CDR3 is TGCGCCAGCAGCTTGGAGGGTAGCGGGAGTTCCCCCGAGCAGTACTTC. The encoded protein is CASSLEGSGSSPEQYF.

The V and J genes are TRBV24-1 and TRBJ1-2; 9 positions match TRBD1. V lost 2 bases, J lost 2 bases, and 2 bases stayed unmatched. Germline CDR1 and CDR2: KGHDR and SFDVKD. This CDR3 region has 15 residues. CDR3 region: CATSDSGQGNYGYTF. The CDR3 DNA reads TGTGCCACCAGTGATTCCGGACAGGGGAACTATGGCTACACCTTC.

This rearrangement joins TRBV7-2 to TRBJ2-3; the D gene is possibly TRBD2 (6 bases). Germline loops: CDR1 SGHTA, CDR2 FQGNSA. V was pared by 5 bases and J by 2 bases, with 14 bases between. The CDR3 is 15 residues long. This chain's CDR3 is CASSPSLAATDTQYF. The CDR3 DNA reads TGTGCCAGCAGCCCTTCACTAGCCGCCACAGATACGCAGTATTTT.

CDR3 DNA sequence: TGTGCCACCAGCAGAGATCGAGCGTTGGCGGGAGGAACAGATACGCAGTATTTT. Protein product: CATSRDRALAGGTDTQYF. V is TRBV15 and J is TRBJ2-3; 8 bases agree with TRBD2. This CDR3 contains 18 residues. Germline assignment: CDR1 LNHNV and CDR2 YYDKDF (reference sequence). The J segment lost 3 bases and the V segment lost 0 bases, leaving 11 bases of the junction unmatched.

This rearrangement joins TRBV2 to TRBJ1-5, with D hard to call. The CDR3 has 14 residues. V lost 8 bases to trimming and J lost 0 bases, with 11 bases between them. Germline loops: CDR1 SNHLY, CDR2 FYNNEI. The CDR3 loop is CASQRTYSNQPQHF. The DNA of the CDR3 is TGTGCCAGCCAGCGAACGTATAGCAATCAGCCCCAGCATTTT.

The chain employs TRBV9 and TRBJ1-2; D gene unclear. Trimming pared 0 bases from V and 7 bases from J, leaving 19 bases between. This CDR3 region has 16 residues. The germline gives CDR1 SGDLS, CDR2 YYNGEE. This CDR3 is CASSVGWADSRVGYTF. CDR3 coding DNA: TGTGCCAGCAGCGTAGGGTGGGCAGACTCTAGGGTTGGCTACACCTTC.

This chain joins TRBV5-8 and TRBJ2-1; no firm D call. V gave up 0 bases and J gave up 1 base, with 14 bases separating them. This CDR3 is built from 17 residues. Germline loops: CDR1 SGHTS, CDR2 YDEGEE. The CDR3 spells CASSLGPLSGSYNEQFF. CDR3 bases: TGTGCCAGCAGCTTGGGTCCCCTATCCGGTTCCTACAATGAGCAGTTCTTC. Full variable domain (outside the CDR3, taken from reference TRBV5-8 and TRBJ2-1): EAGVTQSPTHLIKTRGQQATLRCSPISGHTSVYWYQQALGLGLQFLLWYDEGEERNRGNFPPRFSGRQFPNYSSELNVNALELEDSALYLCASSLGPLSGSYNEQFFGPGTRLTVL.

The chain employs TRBV9 and TRBJ2-1; possible D gene TRBD2, 5 bases. The germline V gene has CDR1 SGDLS and CDR2 YYNGEE. Trimming pared 2 bases from V and 3 bases from J, leaving 12 bases between. The CDR3 consists of 15 residues. CDR3: CASSVARDRYNEQFF. The CDR3 DNA is TGTGCCAGCAGCGTGGCCCGGGATCGCTACAATGAGCAGTTCTTC.

The V gene is TRBV28, the J gene TRBJ2-7; 9 nucleotides agree with TRBD2. This CDR3 is built from 14 residues. Germline CDR1 MDHEN, CDR2 SYDVKM. Trimming cost V 3 bases and J 3 bases; bases outside gene matches: 3. The CDR3 loop is CASSLGAGGYEQYF. The DNA for the CDR3 is TGTGCCAGCAGTTTGGGAGCGGGAGGCTACGAGCAGTACTTC. Full variable domain (outside the CDR3, taken from reference TRBV28 and TRBJ2-7): DVKVTQSSRYLVKRTGEKVFLECVQDMDHENMFWYRQDPGLGLRLIYFSYDVKMKEKGDIPEGYSVSREKKERFSLILESASTNQTSMYLCASSLGAGGYEQYFGPGTRLTVT.

This chain joins TRBV30 and TRBJ2-5; 8 nucleotides align to TRBD2. The germline CDR1 and CDR2 sequences are GTSNPN and SVGIG (reference sequence). This CDR3 contains 14 residues. The ends lost 1 base at V and 1 base at J; junction bases unmatched: 2. The CDR3 protein is CAWSGTSLQETQYF. CDR3 nucleotides: TGTGCCTGGAGTGGGACTAGCCTCCAAGAGACCCAGTACTTC.

The rearrangement uses TRBV30 and TRBJ1-2; D gene ambiguous. The CDR3 runs 13 residues. Germline assignment: CDR1 GTSNPN and CDR2 SVGIG (reference sequence). With 4 bases removed from V and 4 bases from J, the gap between germline ends came to 13 bases. The CDR3 DNA is TGTGCCTGGAACGCCGACACGCGCTATGGCTACACCTTC. Amino acids: CAWNADTRYGYTF.